The 5 T cell receptor beta chains below all came from one sample that was sequenced in a study of control samples from healthy donors and cancer patients. Generated by immunoSEQ multiplex PCR, the TCRdb table keeps only in-frame clones and is missing some. This table has about 77,000 clones, 92% appearing once. The sequencing input was blood. These receptors all come from an older woman in good health.

The chain joins TRBV7-9 to TRBJ2-2; 12 nucleotides agree with TRBD2. J gave up 5 bases and V 5 bases, and 6 bases lay outside the gene matches. The CDR3 runs 16 residues. Germline V gene lookup returns CDR1 SEHNR and CDR2 FQNEAQ (reference sequence). In nucleotides, the CDR3 is TGTGCCAGCAGCCTGGGACTAGCGGGTGGAACCGGGGAGCTGTTTTTT. Its protein product is CASSLGLAGGTGELFF.

The gene calls are TRBV11-2 and TRBJ2-1; 10 bases match TRBD1. The CDR3 loop spans 15 amino acids. V was clipped by 6 bases and J by 6 bases; unmatched bases: 8. CDR1 is SGHAT, CDR2 FQNNGV, per germline. The CDR3 loop is CASRSLGQGGNEQFF. In nucleotides, the CDR3 is TGTGCCAGCAGGTCCTTAGGACAGGGGGGCAATGAGCAGTTCTTC.

The V call is TRBV7-2, the J call TRBJ1-5; no firm D call. The V gene lost 0 bases and the J gene lost 7 bases, with 7 bases spanning the gap. From germline, CDR1 is SGHTA and CDR2 FQGNSA. The CDR3 runs 13 residues. CDR3 bases: TGTGCCAGCAGCTTAGCCGTCTCCCAGCCCCAGCATTTT. It encodes CASSLAVSQPQHF.

CDR3 loop: CASSLTGTARTGELFF. CDR3 nucleotide sequence: TGCGCCAGCAGCTTAACCGGGACAGCTAGAACCGGGGAGCTGTTTTTT. The genes are TRBV5-1 and TRBJ2-2; TRBD1 agrees at 7 bases. Germline-derived CDR1 and CDR2 are SGHRS and YFSETQ. V lost 2 bases, J lost 5 bases, and 9 bases stayed unmatched. This CDR3 has 16 residues.

This sequence joins TRBV9 and TRBJ2-3; weak D call: TRBD1 (6 bases). Germline CDR1 reads SGDLS; CDR2 reads YYNGEE. The germline V and J ends were trimmed by 4 bases and 2 bases, with 17 bases remaining between them. This CDR3 is 16 amino acids long. CDR3 region: CASSRTPDRTTDTQYF. CDR3 nucleotides: TGTGCCAGCAGCCGCACCCCGGACAGAACCACAGATACGCAGTATTTT.